Listed here are 11 T cell receptor beta chains from one sample, sequenced in a study of shared clonotypes between healthy human individuals. Assay: immunoSEQ multiplex PCR; the TCRdb copy retains only in-frame clones and omits some. The sample has 2 million to 2.5 million clones, 85% to 95% seen once; the top ten hold around 0.4%. Sample: naive CD4+ T cells from PBMCs. Subset in this sample: CD45RA+ positively selected. Receptors originate from a man younger than 35 in good health. Some clones in this sample may be carry-over from other donors' samples.

J is TRBJ1-5 and V is TRBV7-9; 7 bases agree with TRBD1. Germline-derived CDR1 and CDR2 are SEHNR and FQNEAQ (reference sequence). There are 13 residues in the CDR3. V lost 5 bases, J lost 9 bases, and 7 bases stayed unmatched. CDR3 DNA sequence: TGTGCCAGCAGCCCGACAGGGCCTTTGCCCCAGCATTTT. Amino acids: CASSPTGPLPQHF. Full variable domain (remainder filled in from reference TRBV7-9 and TRBJ1-5): DTGVSQNPRHKITKRGQNVTFRCDPISEHNRLYWYRQTLGQGPEFLTYFQNEAQLEKSRLLSDRFSAERPKGSFSTLEIQRTEQGDSAMYLCASSPTGPLPQHFGDGTRLSIL.

CDR3 bases: TGTGCCAGCAGCCTAAGACAGGGACTGGGTGAGCAGTTCTTC. This codes for CASSLRQGLGEQFF. The V gene is TRBV7-9, the J gene TRBJ2-1; tentative D call: TRBD1 (7 bases). V lost 5 bases, J lost 9 bases, and 17 bases lay in between. Germline V gene data show CDR1 as SEHNR and CDR2 as FQNEAQ (reference sequence). The CDR3 length is 14 residues. Based on the CDR3 plus reference TRBV7-9 and TRBJ2-1, the full variable domain is DTGVSQNPRHKITKRGQNVTFRCDPISEHNRLYWYRQTLGQGPEFLTYFQNEAQLEKSRLLSDRFSAERPKGSFSTLEIQRTEQGDSAMYLCASSLRQGLGEQFFGPGTRLTVL.

The J gene is TRBJ2-3, the V gene TRBV7-9; D perhaps matches TRBD2 (5 bases). The CDR3 extends over 15 amino acids. Between the trimmed V and J ends, which lost 3 bases and 0 bases, there was a span of 10 bases. Germline CDR1 SEHNR, CDR2 FQNEAQ (reference sequence). DNA for the CDR3: TGTGCCAGCAGCTTTATGGGAGTTAGCACAGATACGCAGTATTTT. Translating gives CASSFMGVSTDTQYF.

This clone was seen a few times. The junction differs from germline at one of its ends, possibly a read error. The DNA for the CDR3 is TGTGCCAGCAGGTTATCGTCCCCCCGAGATCAGCCCCAGCATTTT. It codes for CASRLSSPRDQPQHF. The chain joins TRBV28 to TRBJ1-5; D not certain. CDR1 and CDR2 (germline): MDHEN, SYDVKM. CDR3 length equals 15 residues.

The CDR3 region is CACFLTSGRGRYEQYF. CDR3 sequence (DNA): TGTGCCTGCTTCCTCACTAGCGGGAGGGGAAGGTACGAGCAGTACTTC. V usage is TRBV30 and J usage is TRBJ2-7; TRBD2 matches at 13 bases. Germline values: CDR1 GTSNPN, CDR2 SVGIG (reference sequence). Trimming took 6 bases from V and 4 from J; bases not matched to a gene: 12. The CDR3 is 16 amino acids.

Worth noting for this clone: The same CDR3 also results from other DNA sequences found in this sample. The CDR3 bases are TGTGCCAGCAGCGTAGAAGGTGGGGACACAGATACGCAGTATTTT. This codes for CASSVEGGDTDTQYF. The genes are TRBV9 and TRBJ2-3; D not certain. Trimming took off 0 bases at V and 2 bases at J, with 10 bases between the two ends. This CDR3 spans 15 amino acids. The V gene's germline CDR1 is SGDLS and CDR2 YYNGEE.

The chain links TRBV7-9 to TRBJ1-1; D is unclear. Germline lookup yields CDR1 SEHNR and CDR2 FQNEAQ (reference sequence). The CDR3 totals 11 residues. Trimming pared 5 bases from V and 6 bases from J, leaving 7 bases between. In nucleotides, the CDR3 is TGTGCCAGCAGCCCCATGTCTGAAGCTTTCTTT. Its translation is CASSPMSEAFF.

This chain joins TRBV18 and TRBJ2-3, with D perhaps matching TRBD2 (5 bases). The CDR3 spans 18 residues. The germline V and J ends were trimmed by 3 bases and 0 bases, with 19 bases remaining between them. Germline V gene data show CDR1 as KGHSH and CDR2 as LQKENI. This CDR3 reads CASSPLPDVGLSTDTQYF. CDR3 sequence (DNA): TGTGCCAGCTCACCTCTGCCCGATGTCGGACTTAGCACAGATACGCAGTATTTT. The entire variable domain, with the rest obtained from reference TRBV18 and TRBJ2-3, is as follows: NAGVMQNPRHLVRRRGQEARLRCSPMKGHSHVYWYRQLPEEGLKFMVYLQKENIIDESGMPKERFSAEFPKEGPSILRIQQVVRGDSAAYFCASSPLPDVGLSTDTQYFGPGTRLTVL.

The V call is TRBV7-2, the J call TRBJ2-7; 8 bases are shared with TRBD1. The CDR3 covers 16 residues. The trim removed 4 bases at V and 3 bases at J, leaving 11 bases unmatched. Germline V gene sequence: CDR1 SGHTA, CDR2 FQGNSA. CDR3 in amino acids: CASSYGQGLRVYEQYF. The CDR3 DNA reads TGTGCCAGCAGCTACGGACAGGGATTAAGGGTCTACGAGCAGTACTTC.

The chain couples TRBV18 to TRBJ1-1, with D possibly matching TRBD1 (5 bases). The V end was cut by 2 bases, the J end by 0 bases, with 13 bases between. The germline V gene encodes CDR1 KGHSH and CDR2 LQKENI. The CDR3 extends over 16 amino acids. The CDR3, as DNA: TGTGCCAGCTCACCAAATCAGGGCCCTTTGAACACTGAAGCTTTCTTT. Its protein is CASSPNQGPLNTEAFF.

The V call is TRBV6-5, the J call TRBJ2-2, with TRBD2 as a possible D gene (6 bases). The CDR3 contains 15 residues. From germline, CDR1 is MNHEY and CDR2 SVGAGI. Trimming took 1 base from V and 4 from J, leaving 10 bases between them. The CDR3: CASSYYGGTTGELFF. The DNA of the CDR3 is TGTGCCAGCAGTTACTACGGGGGAACCACCGGGGAGCTGTTTTTT.